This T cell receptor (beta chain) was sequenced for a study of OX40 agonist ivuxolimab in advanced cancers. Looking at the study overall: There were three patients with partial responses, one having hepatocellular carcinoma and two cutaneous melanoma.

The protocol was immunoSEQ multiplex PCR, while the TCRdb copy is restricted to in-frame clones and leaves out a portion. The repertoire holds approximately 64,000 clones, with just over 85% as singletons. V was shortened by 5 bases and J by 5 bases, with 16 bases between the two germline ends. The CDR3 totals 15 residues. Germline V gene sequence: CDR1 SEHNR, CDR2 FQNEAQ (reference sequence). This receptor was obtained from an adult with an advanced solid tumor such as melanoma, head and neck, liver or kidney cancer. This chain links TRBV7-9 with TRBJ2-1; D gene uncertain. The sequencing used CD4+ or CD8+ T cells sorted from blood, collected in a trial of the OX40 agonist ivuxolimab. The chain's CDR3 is CASSQIGGSHNEQFF. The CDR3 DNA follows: TGTGCCAGCAGCCAAATAGGTGGGTCCCACAATGAGCAGTTCTTC.